Presented here are 6 T cell receptor beta chains from one specimen sequenced in a study of blood T cells in healthy people across ages. Then a second PCR, running about 6 to 12 cycles, was carried out with a sample-barcoded 5' primer and a J-beta primer mix. TCRdb reprocessed the 5' RACE reads via MiXCR and lists one record per CDR3 protein. This sample has under 1,000,000 distinct CDR3 sequences, with roughly 35% found just once. The sample comprised blood. The receptors were sampled from a man between 18 and 29 years old in good health.

The chain has TRBV2 and TRBJ1-5, with D uncertain. The CDR3 spans 11 residues. V shed 9 bases and J shed 7 bases, with 10 bases lying between them. Germline CDR1 is SNHLY and CDR2 is FYNNEI. CDR3 coding DNA: TGTGCCAGGGGAGAAGGACAGCCCCAGCATTTT. It codes for CARGEGQPQHF.

CDR3 in amino acids: CSARTDRVDKPQHF. In DNA, the CDR3 is TGCAGTGCTAGAACGGACAGGGTGGATAAGCCCCAGCATTTT. The V call is TRBV20-1, the J call TRBJ1-5; 8 bases match TRBD1. CDR3 length equals 14 residues. CDR1 is DFQATT and CDR2 is SNEGSKA in the germline V gene (reference sequence). V was clipped by 2 bases and J by 8 bases; unmatched bases: 8.

The table lists this clonotype with a few counts. The chain links TRBV5-1 to TRBJ2-1; D unresolved. Germline CDR1 is SGHRS and CDR2 is YFSETQ. The CDR3 spans 16 residues. Trimming removed 3 bases from V and 8 bases from J, with 21 bases in between. Here the CDR3 reads CASSYSRPEHSDEQFF. In DNA, the CDR3 is TGCGCCAGCAGCTATTCGCGGCCCGAACACTCTGATGAGCAGTTCTTC.

Of note for this clonotype: Sequence at one end of the junction differs from germline and may be a read error. The gene calls are TRBV7-9 and TRBJ2-4; no definite D call. The CDR3 is made up of 12 amino acids. CDR1 SEHNR and CDR2 FQNEAQ come from the germline V gene (reference sequence). In nucleotides, the CDR3 is TGTGACAGCAGCTCGCGCCAAAACATTCAGTACTTC. This codes for CDSSSRQNIQYF.

The J gene is TRBJ1-3, the V gene TRBV7-9; D is ambiguous. The CDR3 consists of 14 residues. Per germline, CDR1 SEHNR and CDR2 FQNEAQ (reference sequence). V was clipped by 7 bases and J by 0 bases, with 10 bases between them. The CDR3 protein is CASTPSSSGNTIYF. The CDR3 region has the DNA TGTGCCAGCACCCCGTCGAGCTCTGGAAACACCATATATTTT.

With regard to this clonotype: Germline is not matched at one junction end, which may reflect a read error. V and J are TRBV9 and TRBJ2-7, with 9 bases that match TRBD1. The germline gives CDR1 SGDLS, CDR2 YYNGEE. The CDR3 is 15 amino acids. The CDR3 coding sequence is TGTGCCAGCAGCGTAGATGGACAGGGGACGGACGAGCGGTACTTC. This translates into CASSVDGQGTDERYF.